A selection of T cell receptor beta chains follows, all from one sample in a study of graft-versus-host responses after intestinal transplantation. Produced via immunoSEQ multiplex PCR; TCRdb's table is partial and in-frame only. The table records some 110,000 clones, 90% of them present only once. These receptors lack a known antigen. The starting material was unstimulated CD4+ T cells sorted from spleen or lymph node cells, obtained before intestinal transplant. Source of these receptors: a human donor who received an intestinal transplant. Both conserved end residues are part of each CDR3. A D gene is named only where the DNA matches it firmly. Clone size is shown for a subset of rows, as once, few, many or a class of expanded clone.

TRBV5-1	.	TRBJ2-5	.	CASSQYRAQETQYF	TGCGCCAGCAGCCAATACAGGGCCCAAGAGACCCAGTACTTC
TRBV5-4	.	TRBJ1-1	.	CASSLGPGDTEAFF	TGTGCCAGCAGCTTGGGGCCGGGGGACACTGAAGCTTTCTTT
TRBV18	.	TRBJ2-3	.	CASSQTGRGTDTQYF	TGTGCCAGCTCACAGACGGGCAGGGGCACAGATACGCAGTATTTT
TRBV5-4	.	TRBJ2-7	.	CASSLVSGEEQYF	TGTGCCAGCAGCTTGGTTTCCGGGGAAGAGCAGTACTTC
TRBV2	.	TRBJ1-3	few	CASSGPGGGNTIYF	TGTGCCAGCAGTGGACCGGGTGGAGGAAACACCATATATTTT
TRBV9	.	TRBJ1-1	.	CASSVNPVLNTEAFF	TGTGCCAGCAGCGTAAATCCAGTTTTGAACACTGAAGCTTTCTTT
TRBV27	.	TRBJ2-1	once	CASSLRAGEGYNEQFF	TGTGCCAGCAGTTTACGTGCAGGGGAGGGGTACAATGAGCAGTTCTTC
TRBV5-1	TRBD1	TRBJ1-1	.	CASSANKDRGRWAFF	TGCGCCAGCAGTGCCAACAAAGACAGGGGGCGCTGGGCTTTCTTT
TRBV10-3	TRBD2	TRBJ2-7	.	CAISSGRNYEQYF	TGTGCCATCAGCAGCGGGAGGAATTACGAGCAGTACTTC
TRBV5-1	.	TRBJ2-7	.	CASSLITETYEQYF	TGCGCCAGCAGCTTGATTACGGAGACCTACGAGCAGTACTTC
TRBV10-2	TRBD2	TRBJ2-3	once	CASVGLAGSTDTQYF	TGCGCCAGCGTCGGACTAGCGGGAAGCACAGATACGCAGTATTTT
TRBV6-1	TRBD1	TRBJ2-4	.	CASSGQGLLAKNIQYF	TGTGCCAGCAGTGGACAGGGGCTTCTAGCCAAAAACATTCAGTACTTC
TRBV30	TRBD1	TRBJ1-5	.	CAWRSRLIGDRAQPQHF	TGTGCCTGGAGGTCAAGGTTAATTGGGGACAGGGCCCAGCCCCAGCATTTT
TRBV9	.	TRBJ2-3	.	CASSVGGSGSTDTQYF	TGTGCCAGCAGCGTAGGGGGTAGCGGTAGCACAGATACGCAGTATTTT
TRBV6-6	.	TRBJ2-3	.	CASIKGSPLTDTQYF	TGTGCCAGCATTAAGGGGTCCCCCCTCACAGATACGCAGTATTTT
TRBV6-5	TRBD1	TRBJ2-7	.	CASRHRDRGLHEQYF	TGTGCCAGCAGGCACCGGGACAGGGGTCTGCACGAGCAGTACTTC
TRBV7-6	.	TRBJ2-2	.	CASSPQGRNTGELFF	TGTGCCAGCAGCCCACAGGGACGTAACACCGGGGAGCTGTTTTTT
TRBV5-1	TRBD1	TRBJ1-5	few	CASSLEGDRDQPQHF	TGCGCCAGCAGCTTGGAGGGGGACAGGGATCAGCCCCAGCATTTT
TRBV10-3	.	TRBJ2-7	.	CAISISGQSYEQYF	TGTGCCATCAGTATTTCTGGACAGTCCTACGAGCAGTACTTC
TRBV6-1	TRBD1	TRBJ1-2	.	CASSVDRGPNYGYTF	TGTGCCAGCAGTGTAGACAGGGGCCCTAACTATGGCTACACCTTC
TRBV6-1	.	TRBJ1-2	few	CASSARLIRGIYGYTF	TGTGCCAGCAGTGCCAGGTTGATCCGGGGAATCTATGGCTACACCTTC
TRBV28	.	TRBJ1-5	.	CASSFGNQPQHF	TGTGCCAGCAGTTTCGGGAATCAGCCCCAGCATTTT
TRBV19	.	TRBJ2-4	.	CASSILQGHKNIQYF	TGTGCCAGTAGTATCCTACAGGGTCACAAAAACATTCAGTACTTC
TRBV6-6	.	TRBJ1-2	.	CASSPARGGYTF	TGTGCCAGCAGTCCCGCCAGAGGGGGCTACACCTTC
TRBV7-2	.	TRBJ1-1	.	CASSPPSRGNTEAFF	TGTGCCAGCAGCCCTCCGAGCAGGGGAAACACTGAAGCTTTCTTT
TRBV27	TRBD1	TRBJ1-1	once	CASAQGARTEAFF	TGTGCCAGCGCCCAGGGGGCGCGGACTGAAGCTTTCTTT
TRBV30	.	TRBJ1-2	.	CAWTTGGGYTF	TGTGCCTGGACGACAGGCGGTGGCTACACCTTC
TRBV5-6	.	TRBJ1-5	.	CASSVRDTFGPQHF	TGTGCCAGCAGCGTCCGGGACACCTTTGGGCCCCAGCATTTT
TRBV4-1	.	TRBJ1-5	.	CASSRTRTEESNQPQHF	TGCGCCAGCAGTCGAACCCGGACAGAGGAGAGCAATCAGCCCCAGCATTTT
TRBV27	.	TRBJ1-1	.	CASSLLAAMGNTEAFF	TGTGCCAGCAGTTTACTAGCCGCGATGGGGAACACTGAAGCTTTCTTT
TRBV28	.	TRBJ2-2	.	CASRSGTPISNTGELFF	TGTGCCAGCAGGTCCGGGACACCTATCTCGAACACCGGGGAGCTGTTTTTT